This TCR beta chain was documented in a study of blood T cell repertoires in COVID-19. As for the study in general: Whether acute or convalescent, the COVID-19 samples came from the United States, Italy and Spain. The analysed material was cDNA or gDNA that came from T cells, B-cell-depleted T cells, or PBMCs.

This CDR3 spans 15 amino acids. Germline loops: CDR1 PRHDT, CDR2 FYEKMQ (reference sequence). The ends lost 8 bases at V and 7 bases at J; junction bases unmatched: 12. The authors' processing: How many nucleated cells were present was estimated from reference gene primer amplification. TCRdb's copy holds only in-frame clones and misses some; the assay was immunoSEQ multiplex PCR. From that table come the V and J calls and clone size; the DNA was used to work out D and trimming. The profile shows some 160,000 clones, 70% to 90% of them singletons. This clonotype originated in a woman in her forties or fifties with acute or convalescent COVID-19. The specimen sequenced was peripheral blood. The V gene is TRBV13, the J gene TRBJ2-2, with 8 bases aligning to TRBD1. This CDR3 is CASYSTGDKVGELFF. CDR3 DNA sequence: TGTGCCAGCTATTCGACAGGGGATAAGGTCGGGGAGCTGTTTTTT.